These 26 T cell receptor beta chains originate from one sample sequenced in a study of HIV-infected children after antiretroviral therapy interruption. Described treatment: PENTA 11 planned treatment interruption arm or continuous ART arm. RNA-based 3' RACE libraries used unique molecular identifiers. MiXCR was run by TCRdb on the 3' RACE reads, yielding one entry per CDR3 protein. The sample lists fewer than 50,000 distinct CDR3 sequences, about 4.3% seen once, with roughly 0.7% in the top ten. Sequencing used CD45RA+ CD4+ T cells from PBMCs, pooled from several time points, obtained from a donor given antiretroviral therapy, either interrupted or continuous. Documented subset: naive CD4+ CD45RA+ CD45RO- T cells. The source of these receptors is a pool of human donors with HIV.

This clonotype was detected only a few times. This chain uses TRBV10-1 with TRBJ1-1; no reliable D call. CDR3 length: 13 residues. Germline V gene data show CDR1 as WNHNN and CDR2 as SYGVQD (reference sequence). V dropped 11 bases and J dropped 0 bases, with 13 bases sitting between them. CDR3 DNA: TGCGCCGTCGCAGAGGACCTGAACACTGAAGCTTTCTTT. This translates into CAVAEDLNTEAFF.

This clonotype has a count of ten or more. The chain employs TRBV18 and TRBJ1-1, with TRBD1 as a possible D gene (6 bases). In germline, CDR1 is KGHSH, CDR2 LQKENI. The CDR3 covers 16 residues. Trimming pared 3 bases from V and 0 bases from J, leaving 14 bases between. DNA of the CDR3: TGTGCCAGCTCACCCCCCCAGGGGCTTGTGAACACTGAAGCTTTCTTT. It encodes CASSPPQGLVNTEAFF.

This clonotype was counted ten times or more. Here the CDR3 DNA reads TGTGCCAGCAGCCGACCGGGACACAACTATGGCTACACCTTC. Its protein product is CASSRPGHNYGYTF. This chain joins TRBV3-1 and TRBJ1-2, with TRBD1 as a possible D gene (6 bases). V lost 4 bases to trimming and J lost 2 bases, with 11 bases between them. CDR1 LGHDT and CDR2 YNNKEL come from the germline V gene (reference sequence). The length of the CDR3 is 14 residues.

This clonotype was seen many times. The V call is TRBV2, the J call TRBJ2-1; 8 nucleotides agree with TRBD2. The CDR3 has 14 residues. Germline values: CDR1 SNHLY, CDR2 FYNNEI. V gave up 5 bases and J gave up 5 bases; unmatched junction bases: 5. In DNA, the CDR3 is TGTGCCAGCAGTCGGACTAGCCTCGACAATGAGCAGTTCTTC. Translated: CASSRTSLDNEQFF. Variable domain in full (rest from reference TRBV2 and TRBJ2-1): EPEVTQTPSHQVTQMGQEVILRCVPISNHLYFYWYRQILGQKVEFLVSFYNNEISEKSEIFDDQFSVERPDGSNFTLKIRSTKLEDSAMYFCASSRTSLDNEQFFGPGTRLTVL.

This clonotype was picked up a small number of times. The chain couples TRBV11-2 to TRBJ1-5, with D tentatively TRBD1 (6 bases). This CDR3 region has 15 residues. The germline CDR1 and CDR2 sequences are SGHAT and FQNNGV. Between the trimmed V and J ends, which lost 4 bases and 4 bases, there was a span of 14 bases. As DNA, the CDR3 is TGTGCCAGCAGCTCAGAGACAGGAGATAATCAGCCCCAGCATTTT. This encodes CASSSETGDNQPQHF.

The table lists this clonotype with many counts. The chain links TRBV7-3 to TRBJ2-5; D remains ambiguous. The CDR3 is made up of 13 amino acids. V lost 5 bases to trimming and J lost 3 bases, with 10 bases between them. In germline, CDR1 is SGHTA, CDR2 FQGTGA. The CDR3 sequence: CASSPRLEETQYF. As DNA, the CDR3 is TGTGCCAGCAGCCCGAGACTGGAAGAGACCCAGTACTTC.

This clonotype was seen ten or more times. The CDR3 DNA reads as TGTGCCATCGGGACAGGGGGCCTCGAGGAAAAACTGTTTTTT. Residues: CAIGTGGLEEKLFF. The chain links TRBV10-3 to TRBJ1-4; 12 bases fit TRBD1. Germline CDR1 ENHRY, CDR2 SYGVKD. This CDR3 is built from 14 residues. V gave up 8 bases and J gave up 8 bases; unmatched junction bases: 6.

This clonotype was seen at least ten times. The V call is TRBV5-1, the J call TRBJ2-7; the D gene is possibly TRBD1 (6 bases). V gave up 4 bases and J gave up 2 bases, with 16 bases separating them. This CDR3 contains 15 residues. Germline loops: CDR1 SGHRS, CDR2 YFSETQ. The CDR3 DNA reads as TGCGCCAGCAGCCTACAGGGAAAATTAGCCTACGAGCAGTACTTC. It is translated as CASSLQGKLAYEQYF.

This clonotype was counted between two and nine times. The genes are TRBV20-1 and TRBJ1-2, with TRBD1 matching over 7 bases. The CDR3 loop spans 14 amino acids. Trimming at V came to 3 bases and at J to 7 bases, leaving 11 bases not matched to a gene. The germline V gene encodes CDR1 DFQATT and CDR2 SNEGSKA (reference sequence). This CDR3 reads CSARSDREAGGYTF. CDR3 DNA sequence: TGCAGTGCTAGGTCTGACAGGGAAGCTGGTGGCTACACCTTC.

This clonotype was recorded many times. V is TRBV12-3 or TRBV12-4 and J is TRBJ1-1; D is possibly TRBD1 (5 bases). V was cut by 3 bases and J by 1 base, with 9 bases left in between. The CDR3 is made up of 14 amino acids. CDR3 coding DNA: TGTGCCAGCAGTTTCCCGCAGGGGAACACTGAAGCTTTCTTT. It encodes CASSFPQGNTEAFF.

In this sample, this clonotype turned up many times. Mismatch with germline at one junction end may stem from a read error. This chain links TRBV11-2 with TRBJ2-3; D may be TRBD2 (6 bases). This CDR3 comprises 15 residues. CDR1 is SGHAT and CDR2 is FQNNGV in the germline V gene. The CDR3 DNA reads TGTGCCAGCAGCCAGGGACTGGGTAGTGCAGAAACGCTGTATTTT. This sequence encodes CASSQGLGSAETLYF. Filled out from reference TRBV11-2 and TRBJ2-3, the complete variable domain reads EAGVAQSPRYKIIEKRQSVAFWCNPISGHATLYWYQQILGQGPKLLIQFQNNGVVDDSQLPKDRFSAERLKGVDSTLKIQPAKLEDSAVYLCASSQGLGSAETLYFGPGTRLTVL.

This chain joins TRBV28 and TRBJ2-1, with 7 bases matching TRBD2. The CDR3 extends over 14 amino acids. CDR1 is MDHEN and CDR2 is SYDVKM in the germline V gene. With V trimmed by 6 bases and J by 5 bases, 7 bases remained unmatched. DNA of the CDR3: TGTGCCAGCAGCTTGGTGGGGGGGAACAATGAGCAGTTCTTC. Translated: CASSLVGGNNEQFF.

There are many counts of this clonotype. V usage is TRBV20-1 and J usage is TRBJ2-5; TRBD2 aligns across 7 bases. V was clipped by 2 bases and J by 5 bases; unmatched bases: 11. CDR3 length: 15 residues. Germline V gives CDR1 DFQATT, CDR2 SNEGSKA (reference sequence). The DNA for the CDR3 is TGCAGTGCTAGACCTTTCTCCACCGGGAGGGAGACCCAGTACTTC. Protein product: CSARPFSTGRETQYF.

By share, this clonotype counts as medium-sized (0.01 to 0.1%). The V and J genes are TRBV5-6 and TRBJ2-4; D gene unclear. Germline CDR1 and CDR2: SGHDT and YYEEEE. Trimming stripped 0 bases from V and 7 bases from J, with 8 bases between. This CDR3 has 13 amino acids. The CDR3 loop is CASSLAEPNIQYF. CDR3 DNA: TGTGCCAGCAGCTTGGCCGAACCTAACATTCAGTACTTC.

Ten or more counts support this clonotype. This rearrangement joins TRBV7-8 to TRBJ2-1, with D tentatively TRBD2 (5 bases). The CDR3 sequence is 14 residues long. Germline V gives CDR1 SGHVS, CDR2 FQNEAQ. V was clipped by 3 bases and J by 4 bases, with 10 bases between them. CDR3 in amino acids: CASSFTGKYNEQFF. As DNA, the CDR3 is TGTGCCAGCAGCTTCACCGGGAAGTACAATGAGCAGTTCTTC.

This clonotype has ten or more counts. V is TRBV15 and J is TRBJ2-7; D possibly corresponds to TRBD1 (6 bases). This CDR3 contains 15 residues. Per germline, CDR1 LNHNV and CDR2 YYDKDF (reference sequence). The V end lost 0 bases, the J end lost 4 bases, and 13 bases lay between the germline ends. CDR3 DNA sequence: TGTGCCACCAGCAGAGAGGGGACATTCTCTTACGAGCAGTACTTC. Translating it yields CATSREGTFSYEQYF.

This clonotype was counted a few times. This sequence joins TRBV7-2 and TRBJ2-3; either TRBD1 or TRBD2 may fit D (5 bases each). V was clipped by 0 bases and J by 3 bases, with 7 bases between them. Germline CDR1 and CDR2: SGHTA and FQGNSA. The CDR3 contains 14 residues. The CDR3 here is CASSLAGPTDTQYF. Written as DNA, the CDR3 is TGTGCCAGCAGCTTAGCGGGACCAACAGATACGCAGTATTTT.

This clonotype was recorded many times. As DNA, the CDR3 is TGTGCCAGCAGCCTGGATCGGGGGGATACGCAGTATTTT. Translating it yields CASSLDRGDTQYF. The V and J genes are TRBV7-2 and TRBJ2-3, with D possibly matching TRBD2 (6 bases). CDR1 is SGHTA, CDR2 FQGNSA, per germline. The CDR3 totals 13 residues. V lost 5 bases to trimming and J lost 6 bases, with 12 bases between them.

This chain's CDR3 is CASSQSVYPYEQYF. The CDR3 DNA is TGCGCCAGCAGTCAATCGGTCTACCCCTACGAGCAGTACTTC. This chain uses TRBV23-1 with TRBJ2-7; D is ambiguous. TRBV23-1 is assigned to the ORF class and has an uncertain function. V was shortened by 0 bases and J by 2 bases, with 8 bases between the two germline ends. CDR3 size: 14 residues.

V and J are TRBV19 and TRBJ1-5; D gene uncertain. The germline V gene has CDR1 LNHDA and CDR2 SQIVND (reference sequence). The CDR3 is 15 residues long. V lost 7 bases to trimming and J lost 3 bases, with 16 bases between them. The CDR3 bases are TGTGCCAGTAATATCGGGCGGGCCCCCAATCAGCCCCAGCATTTT. It yields the protein CASNIGRAPNQPQHF.

This clonotype turned up a few times. Here the CDR3 DNA reads TGTGCCAGCAGTGAAATCGAGGATTCACCCCTCCACTTT. This gives the protein CASSEIEDSPLHF. This chain links TRBV6-1 with TRBJ1-6; D remains unclear. Germline V gene data show CDR1 as MNHNS and CDR2 as SASEGT. The CDR3 has 13 amino acids. The germline V and J ends were trimmed by 2 bases and 8 bases, with 7 bases remaining between them.

This clonotype was recorded many times. V and J are TRBV6-6 and TRBJ1-6; D might be TRBD1 (6 bases). V was shortened by 6 bases and J by 7 bases, with 16 bases between the two germline ends. CDR3 size: 15 residues. The germline gives CDR1 MNHNY, CDR2 SVGAGI (reference sequence). The CDR3 nucleotides read TGTGCCAGCAGCCGAGGGGGGGGGCCGAATTCACCCCTCCACTTT. Amino acids: CASSRGGGPNSPLHF.

By proportion, this clonotype is medium-sized. V is TRBV20-1 and J is TRBJ1-2; D possibly corresponds to TRBD1 (6 bases). Germline values: CDR1 DFQATT, CDR2 SNEGSKA (reference sequence). The CDR3 covers 13 residues. CDR3: CTNQGLANYGYTF. In nucleotides, the CDR3 is TGCACCAATCAGGGGCTGGCTAACTATGGCTACACCTTC.

This clonotype was seen ten or more times. This chain connects TRBV11-2 to TRBJ2-3; TRBD1 matches at 7 bases. CDR1 SGHAT and CDR2 FQNNGV come from the germline V gene. V gave up 4 bases and J gave up 4 bases; unmatched junction bases: 14. The CDR3 spans 17 residues. The CDR3 loop reads CASSSRGITGVADTQYF. The CDR3 DNA follows: TGTGCCAGCAGCTCTAGAGGGATAACAGGGGTCGCAGATACGCAGTATTTT. Drawing the rest from reference TRBV11-2 and TRBJ2-3, the complete variable domain is EAGVAQSPRYKIIEKRQSVAFWCNPISGHATLYWYQQILGQGPKLLIQFQNNGVVDDSQLPKDRFSAERLKGVDSTLKIQPAKLEDSAVYLCASSSRGITGVADTQYFGPGTRLTVL.

This clonotype was picked up many times. The chain combines TRBV7-3 with TRBJ1-1; D perhaps matches TRBD1 (5 bases). V lost 7 bases and J 3 bases, leaving 12 bases between the germline ends. The length of the CDR3 is 13 residues. Germline-derived CDR1 and CDR2 are SGHTA and FQGTGA. The CDR3 bases are TGTGCCAGCACCCTGGGGGAGGACACTGAAGCTTTCTTT. The encoded protein is CASTLGEDTEAFF.

This clonotype appeared many times. V gene TRBV28 combines with J gene TRBJ1-4; D might be TRBD1 (5 bases). V shed 6 bases and J shed 8 bases, with 10 bases lying between them. Germline lookup yields CDR1 MDHEN and CDR2 SYDVKM. This CDR3 is 12 amino acids long. CDR3 amino acids: CASRSGQEKLFF. The CDR3 coding sequence is TGTGCCAGCAGATCAGGGCAGGAAAAACTGTTTTTT.